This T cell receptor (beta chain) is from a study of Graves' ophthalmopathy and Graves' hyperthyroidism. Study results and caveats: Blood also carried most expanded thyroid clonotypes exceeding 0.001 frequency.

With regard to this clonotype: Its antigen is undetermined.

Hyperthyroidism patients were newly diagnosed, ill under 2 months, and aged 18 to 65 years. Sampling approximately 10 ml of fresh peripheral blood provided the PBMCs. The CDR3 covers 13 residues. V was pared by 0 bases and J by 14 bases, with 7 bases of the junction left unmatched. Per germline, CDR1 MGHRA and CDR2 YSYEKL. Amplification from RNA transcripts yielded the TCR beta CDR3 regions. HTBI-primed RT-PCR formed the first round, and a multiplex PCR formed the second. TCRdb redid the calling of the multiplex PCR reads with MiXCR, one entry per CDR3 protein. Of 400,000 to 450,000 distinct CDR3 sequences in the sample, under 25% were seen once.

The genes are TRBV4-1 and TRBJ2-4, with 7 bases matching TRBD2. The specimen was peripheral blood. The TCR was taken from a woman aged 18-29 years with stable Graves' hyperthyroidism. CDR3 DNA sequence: TGCGCCAGCAGCCAAGATCGTCTAGCGGATAAGTACTTC. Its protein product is CASSQDRLADKYF.